Listed below are T cell receptor beta chains from one sample, sequenced in a study of blood T cell repertoires in COVID-19. This table comes from immunoSEQ multiplex PCR, and its TCRdb copy is limited to in-frame clones, with some not included. The sample holds approximately 210,000 clones, approximately 90% seen once. Input material: peripheral blood. These receptors all come from a human donor in a cohort sampled during active COVID-19. Each CDR3 is given with its conserved first and last residue. A D gene is named only where the DNA matches it firmly. The size field is filled for only some rows; it gives once, few, many or a size class.

clone_size: .
j_call: TRBJ2-7
d_call: TRBD1
v_call: TRBV4-1
cdr3_aa: CASSQVIQGDYEQYF
cdr3_nt: TGCGCCAGCAGCCAAGTAATACAGGGGGATTACGAGCAGTACTTC

clone_size: .
j_call: TRBJ2-7
d_call: TRBD1
v_call: TRBV5-1
cdr3_aa: CASGRGGQGAGSYEQYF
cdr3_nt: TGCGCCAGCGGGAGAGGGGGACAGGGGGCCGGCTCCTACGAGCAGTACTTC

clone_size: .
j_call: TRBJ2-5
d_call: .
v_call: TRBV5-5
cdr3_aa: CASSTPGGAPGTQYF
cdr3_nt: TGTGCCAGCAGCACACCGGGCGGGGCGCCGGGGACCCAGTACTTC

clone_size: .
j_call: TRBJ2-7
d_call: TRBD2
v_call: TRBV28
cdr3_aa: CASRAGDRSSYEQYF
cdr3_nt: TGTGCCAGCAGAGCGGGGGACCGGAGCTCCTACGAGCAGTACTTC

clone_size: .
j_call: TRBJ2-1
d_call: TRBD2
v_call: TRBV15
cdr3_aa: CATSREGQLAGTYNEQFF
cdr3_nt: TGTGCCACCAGCAGAGAGGGGCAACTAGCGGGGACCTACAATGAGCAGTTCTTC

clone_size: .
j_call: TRBJ2-7
d_call: TRBD2
v_call: TRBV11-2
cdr3_aa: CASSLGGGGAGREQYF
cdr3_nt: TGTGCCAGCAGCTTAGGGGGCGGGGGGGCCGGCCGCGAGCAGTACTTC

clone_size: .
j_call: TRBJ1-6
d_call: TRBD1
v_call: TRBV19
cdr3_aa: CASSIRQGVRWNSPLHF
cdr3_nt: TGTGCCAGTAGTATAAGACAGGGAGTACGTTGGAATTCACCCCTCCACTTT

clone_size: .
j_call: TRBJ2-1
d_call: .
v_call: TRBV5-4
cdr3_aa: CASTLRGGPNNEQFF
cdr3_nt: TGTGCCAGCACCCTGAGGGGGGGGCCAAACAATGAGCAGTTCTTC

clone_size: .
j_call: TRBJ1-3
d_call: .
v_call: TRBV5-6
cdr3_aa: CASSLDRAHSGNTIYF
cdr3_nt: TGTGCCAGCAGCTTGGACAGGGCCCACTCTGGAAACACCATATATTTT

clone_size: .
j_call: TRBJ2-5
d_call: .
v_call: TRBV6-5
cdr3_aa: CASSEAASETQYF
cdr3_nt: TGTGCCAGCAGCGAGGCGGCATCAGAGACCCAGTACTTC

clone_size: .
j_call: TRBJ2-4
d_call: .
v_call: TRBV21-1
cdr3_aa: CASGDTEEVAKNIQYF
cdr3_nt: TGTGCCAGCGGGGACACGGAGGAAGTAGCCAAAAACATTCAGTACTTC

clone_size: .
j_call: TRBJ2-3
d_call: .
v_call: TRBV29-1
cdr3_aa: CSVSGSRTDTQYF
cdr3_nt: TGCAGCGTCTCGGGAAGCCGCACAGATACGCAGTATTTT

clone_size: .
j_call: TRBJ2-1
d_call: TRBD2
v_call: TRBV25-1
cdr3_aa: CASSERASGSPIHNEQFF
cdr3_nt: TGTGCCAGCAGTGAACGAGCTAGCGGAAGTCCCATCCACAATGAGCAGTTCTTC

clone_size: .
j_call: TRBJ2-5
d_call: .
v_call: TRBV6-6
cdr3_aa: CASSYGQDQETQYF
cdr3_nt: TGTGCCAGCAGTTACGGGCAGGATCAAGAGACCCAGTACTTC

clone_size: .
j_call: TRBJ1-2
d_call: TRBD1
v_call: TRBV3-1/TRBV3-2
cdr3_aa: CASSQGQNYGYTF
cdr3_nt: TGTGCCAGCAGCCAGGGACAGAACTATGGCTACACCTTC

clone_size: .
j_call: TRBJ2-1
d_call: TRBD2
v_call: TRBV5-1
cdr3_aa: CASSLGGTSGTIEQFF
cdr3_nt: TGCGCCAGCAGCTTGGGCGGGACTAGCGGGACTATTGAGCAGTTCTTC

clone_size: once
j_call: TRBJ2-3
d_call: .
v_call: TRBV11-2
cdr3_aa: CASSRRASGFGTDTQYF
cdr3_nt: TGTGCCAGCAGCAGACGAGCTTCAGGGTTTGGCACAGATACGCAGTATTTT

clone_size: .
j_call: TRBJ1-6
d_call: .
v_call: TRBV7-8
cdr3_aa: CASSATPGTRYPPYNSPLHF
cdr3_nt: TGTGCCAGCAGCGCAACTCCCGGGACACGCTACCCCCCGTATAATTCACCCCTCCACTTT

clone_size: .
j_call: TRBJ2-3
d_call: .
v_call: TRBV3-1/TRBV3-2
cdr3_aa: CASSQVRKSSTDTQYF
cdr3_nt: TGTGCCAGCAGCCAAGTCAGGAAATCTAGCACAGATACGCAGTATTTT

clone_size: .
j_call: TRBJ2-7
d_call: TRBD2
v_call: TRBV5-1
cdr3_aa: CASSPTSGTPYEQYF
cdr3_nt: TGCGCCAGCAGCCCTACTAGCGGGACACCCTACGAGCAGTACTTC

clone_size: .
j_call: TRBJ2-5
d_call: TRBD2
v_call: TRBV5-4
cdr3_aa: CASSLGAGGVETQYF
cdr3_nt: TGTGCCAGCAGCTTAGGGGCCGGGGGGGTGGAGACCCAGTACTTC

clone_size: .
j_call: TRBJ1-2
d_call: .
v_call: TRBV12-3/TRBV12-4
cdr3_aa: CASSFGGPEGYTF
cdr3_nt: TGTGCCAGCAGTTTCGGGGGGCCGGAGGGCTACACCTTC

clone_size: .
j_call: TRBJ2-3
d_call: .
v_call: TRBV30
cdr3_aa: CAWISGTDTQYF
cdr3_nt: TGTGCCTGGATCTCAGGCACAGATACGCAGTATTTT

clone_size: .
j_call: TRBJ2-6
d_call: .
v_call: TRBV7-9
cdr3_aa: CASSPFLNLAGSGANVLTF
cdr3_nt: TGTGCCAGCAGCCCGTTCTTAAATCTAGCCGGCTCTGGGGCCAACGTCCTGACTTTC

clone_size: .
j_call: TRBJ2-1
d_call: .
v_call: TRBV12-2
cdr3_aa: CASRLSRPTSGGYNEQFF
cdr3_nt: TGTGCAAGTCGCTTAAGCCGCCCGACTAGCGGGGGGTACAATGAGCAGTTCTTC

clone_size: .
j_call: TRBJ1-3
d_call: TRBD1
v_call: TRBV11-2
cdr3_aa: CASSLAFVGTGTGNTIYF
cdr3_nt: TGTGCCAGCAGCTTAGCATTTGTCGGGACAGGGACCGGAAACACCATATATTTT

clone_size: .
j_call: TRBJ2-7
d_call: TRBD1
v_call: TRBV27
cdr3_aa: CASSFGQAYEQYF
cdr3_nt: TGTGCCAGCAGTTTTGGACAGGCCTACGAGCAGTACTTC

clone_size: once
j_call: TRBJ2-7
d_call: TRBD2
v_call: TRBV6-5
cdr3_aa: CASIFSGRSSYEQYF
cdr3_nt: TGTGCCAGCATATTTAGCGGGAGGTCGTCCTACGAGCAGTACTTC

clone_size: .
j_call: TRBJ1-1
d_call: TRBD1
v_call: TRBV19
cdr3_aa: CASSTGTENTEAFF
cdr3_nt: TGTGCCAGTAGTACCGGGACAGAGAACACTGAAGCTTTCTTT

clone_size: once
j_call: TRBJ2-7
d_call: TRBD1
v_call: TRBV9
cdr3_aa: CASSPPGQLYEQYF
cdr3_nt: TGTGCCAGCAGCCCTCCGGGACAGCTCTACGAGCAGTACTTC

clone_size: .
j_call: TRBJ1-2
d_call: .
v_call: TRBV9
cdr3_aa: CASSVQDTLYGYTF
cdr3_nt: TGTGCCAGCAGCGTACAGGACACCCTCTATGGCTACACCTTC

clone_size: .
j_call: TRBJ2-1
d_call: TRBD1
v_call: TRBV5-4
cdr3_aa: CASSPLRGTGVIDEQFF
cdr3_nt: TGTGCCAGCAGCCCCCTGAGGGGGACAGGGGTCATTGATGAGCAGTTCTTC

clone_size: .
j_call: TRBJ2-1
d_call: TRBD2
v_call: TRBV2
cdr3_aa: CASTGSGGLVSYNEQFF
cdr3_nt: TGTGCCAGCACCGGTAGCGGGGGGCTTGTCTCCTACAATGAGCAGTTCTTC

clone_size: .
j_call: TRBJ2-3
d_call: .
v_call: TRBV9
cdr3_aa: CASSSRDSSSTDTQYF
cdr3_nt: TGTGCCAGCAGCTCTCGGGACTCCTCTAGCACAGATACGCAGTATTTT

clone_size: .
j_call: TRBJ2-1
d_call: .
v_call: TRBV7-9
cdr3_aa: CASSLVRTGYNEQFF
cdr3_nt: TGTGCCAGCAGCTTAGTGAGGACTGGGTACAATGAGCAGTTCTTC

clone_size: once
j_call: TRBJ2-5
d_call: TRBD2
v_call: TRBV9
cdr3_aa: CASSQTSGRNQETQYF
cdr3_nt: TGTGCCAGCAGCCAAACTAGCGGGCGGAATCAAGAGACCCAGTACTTC

clone_size: .
j_call: TRBJ1-1
d_call: .
v_call: TRBV19
cdr3_aa: CASSKTTGYTEAFF
cdr3_nt: TGTGCCAGTAGTAAGACTACAGGGTATACTGAAGCTTTCTTT

clone_size: .
j_call: TRBJ2-1
d_call: .
v_call: TRBV9
cdr3_aa: CASSRDSYNEQFF
cdr3_nt: TGTGCCAGCAGCCGGGACTCCTACAATGAGCAGTTCTTC

clone_size: .
j_call: TRBJ2-7
d_call: .
v_call: TRBV20-1
cdr3_aa: CSARASYEQYF
cdr3_nt: TGCAGTGCTAGAGCTTCCTACGAGCAGTACTTC

clone_size: .
j_call: TRBJ1-1
d_call: .
v_call: TRBV5-1
cdr3_aa: CASSFGSPRGNTEAFF
cdr3_nt: TGCGCCAGCAGCTTTGGATCTCCCAGGGGGAACACTGAAGCTTTCTTT

clone_size: .
j_call: TRBJ2-2
d_call: TRBD1
v_call: TRBV7-8
cdr3_aa: CASSLGTGFITGELFF
cdr3_nt: TGTGCCAGCAGCTTAGGGACAGGTTTTATTACCGGGGAGCTGTTTTTT

clone_size: once
j_call: TRBJ2-2
d_call: TRBD1
v_call: TRBV6-2/TRBV6-3
cdr3_aa: CASSYSTGQASTGELFF
cdr3_nt: TGTGCCAGCAGTTACTCGACTGGACAGGCCTCCACCGGGGAGCTGTTTTTT

clone_size: once
j_call: TRBJ1-1
d_call: .
v_call: TRBV19
cdr3_aa: CASSVQGNTEAFF
cdr3_nt: TGTGCCAGTAGTGTACAGGGAAACACTGAAGCTTTCTTT

clone_size: .
j_call: TRBJ1-6
d_call: .
v_call: TRBV18
cdr3_aa: CASAQGIPLNNSPLHF
cdr3_nt: TGTGCCAGCGCCCAGGGGATCCCCTTAAATAATTCACCCCTCCACTTT

clone_size: .
j_call: TRBJ2-1
d_call: .
v_call: TRBV20-1
cdr3_aa: CSADSNNEQFF
cdr3_nt: TGCAGCGCTGACTCAAACAATGAGCAGTTCTTC

clone_size: .
j_call: TRBJ1-1
d_call: .
v_call: TRBV7-9
cdr3_aa: CASSLGGGVATEAFF
cdr3_nt: TGTGCCAGCAGCTTAGGAGGGGGAGTGGCCACTGAAGCTTTCTTT

clone_size: once
j_call: TRBJ2-3
d_call: TRBD2
v_call: TRBV9
cdr3_aa: CASSAYSGGTDTQYF
cdr3_nt: TGTGCCAGCAGCGCATATAGCGGGGGCACAGATACGCAGTATTTT

clone_size: .
j_call: TRBJ2-4
d_call: TRBD1
v_call: TRBV7-7
cdr3_aa: CASSLPGQGNIQYF
cdr3_nt: TGTGCCAGCAGCCTACCGGGACAGGGGAACATTCAGTACTTC

clone_size: .
j_call: TRBJ1-5
d_call: .
v_call: TRBV9
cdr3_aa: CASSASGSNQPQHF
cdr3_nt: TGTGCCAGCAGCGCATCAGGGTCCAATCAGCCCCAGCATTTT

clone_size: .
j_call: TRBJ2-7
d_call: TRBD1
v_call: TRBV5-4
cdr3_aa: CASSTGGANVVYEQYF
cdr3_nt: TGTGCCAGCAGCACAGGGGGCGCGAATGTCGTCTACGAGCAGTACTTC

clone_size: .
j_call: TRBJ1-5
d_call: TRBD1
v_call: TRBV19
cdr3_aa: CASSGTGAQPQHF
cdr3_nt: TGTGCCAGTAGCGGGACAGGGGCTCAGCCCCAGCATTTT

clone_size: .
j_call: TRBJ1-3
d_call: .
v_call: TRBV4-1
cdr3_aa: CASSQEGPTGSGNTIYF
cdr3_nt: TGCGCCAGCAGCCAAGAGGGACCGACAGGCTCTGGAAACACCATATATTTT

clone_size: .
j_call: TRBJ2-7
d_call: .
v_call: TRBV10-3
cdr3_aa: CAIRGAGASYEQYF
cdr3_nt: TGTGCCATTCGGGGCGCGGGGGCCTCCTACGAGCAGTACTTC

clone_size: .
j_call: TRBJ2-4
d_call: TRBD1
v_call: TRBV5-6
cdr3_aa: CASSYRDRVQNIQYF
cdr3_nt: TGTGCCAGCAGCTACCGGGACAGGGTCCAAAACATTCAGTACTTC

clone_size: .
j_call: TRBJ2-3
d_call: TRBD2
v_call: TRBV7-2
cdr3_aa: CASSSPGLRRGTDTQYF
cdr3_nt: TGTGCCAGCAGCTCACCGGGACTAAGACGTGGCACAGATACGCAGTATTTT

clone_size: .
j_call: TRBJ1-3
d_call: .
v_call: TRBV6-5
cdr3_aa: CASSYSRGWGNTIYF
cdr3_nt: TGTGCCAGCAGTTACTCGAGAGGGTGGGGAAACACCATATATTTT

clone_size: .
j_call: TRBJ2-3
d_call: .
v_call: TRBV4-1
cdr3_aa: CASSPGDPPDTQYF
cdr3_nt: TGCGCCAGCAGCCCAGGGGATCCCCCAGATACGCAGTATTTT

clone_size: .
j_call: TRBJ2-1
d_call: .
v_call: TRBV28
cdr3_aa: CASSLEAGPNEQFF
cdr3_nt: TGTGCCAGCAGTTTAGAAGCGGGCCCCAATGAGCAGTTCTTC

clone_size: .
j_call: TRBJ2-2
d_call: .
v_call: TRBV5-1
cdr3_aa: CASSVEGVSTGELFF
cdr3_nt: TGCGCCAGCAGCGTTGAAGGGGTTTCCACCGGGGAGCTGTTTTTT

clone_size: .
j_call: TRBJ2-1
d_call: TRBD2
v_call: TRBV12-5
cdr3_aa: CASGPSGGSRNEQFF
cdr3_nt: TGTGCTAGTGGTCCTAGCGGGGGCTCGAGGAATGAGCAGTTCTTC